The 13 T cell receptor beta chains reported below all come from one sample, sequenced in a study of cytomegalovirus exposure and HLA in healthy donors. PCR employed 60 Vbeta and 13 Jbeta primers. Libraries were prepared by immunoSEQ multiplex PCR; TCRdb keeps only in-frame clonotypes and omits some of them. The table has 130,000 to 150,000 clones, around 73% seen once. Sequences were obtained from PBMCs. Receptors originate from a human donor in good health.

The chain carries TRBV19 and TRBJ1-5; D gene uncertain. This CDR3 is built from 15 residues. CDR1 is LNHDA, CDR2 SQIVND, per germline (reference sequence). V lost 1 base, J lost 1 base, and 8 bases lay in between. CDR3 in amino acids: CASSIGTASNQPQHF. The CDR3 nucleotides are TGTGCCAGTAGTATAGGAACAGCCAGCAATCAGCCCCAGCATTTT.

This clone showed up just a few times. The sample holds other DNA sequences that translate to the same CDR3. The gene calls are TRBV27 and TRBJ2-1, with 14 positions matching TRBD2. Germline V lookup: CDR1 MNHEY, CDR2 SMNVEV (reference sequence). This CDR3 is built from 15 residues. V lost 5 bases, J lost 7 bases, and 4 bases stayed unmatched. CDR3 region: CASSLRLAGGNEQFF. In nucleotides, the CDR3 is TGTGCCAGCAGTCTTCGACTAGCGGGGGGGAATGAGCAGTTCTTC.

This clone is a singleton in its sample. The chain has TRBV5-1 and TRBJ2-5; tentative D call: TRBD2 (5 bases). The CDR3 totals 13 residues. V lost 4 bases, J lost 5 bases, and 12 bases lay in between. Germline assignment: CDR1 SGHRS and CDR2 YFSETQ. The CDR3 DNA follows: TGCGCCAGCAGCCGCCGGACGGGGGAGACCCAGTACTTC. Protein: CASSRRTGETQYF.

This chain links TRBV6-1 with TRBJ2-2; TRBD1 is a possible D gene (5 bases). Germline V gives CDR1 MNHNS, CDR2 SASEGT. V shed 2 bases and J shed 14 bases, with 15 bases lying between them. This CDR3 is built from 13 residues. In DNA, the CDR3 is TGTGCCAGCAGTGAAAATCCAAGGGGCCTTCTGTTTTTT. This gives the protein CASSENPRGLLFF.

V gene TRBV11-3 combines with J gene TRBJ2-1, with TRBD2 matching 10 bases. This CDR3 spans 14 amino acids. Germline loops: CDR1 SGHNT, CDR2 YENEEA. Unmatched junction bases numbered 7, after V lost 7 bases and J lost 7 bases. The CDR3 DNA reads TGTGCCAGCACTCGAGCGGGAGGGCCTAATGAGCAGTTCTTC. Amino acid sequence: CASTRAGGPNEQFF. Full variable domain (rest looked up from reference TRBV11-3 and TRBJ2-1): EAGVVQSPRYKIIEKKQPVAFWCNPISGHNTLYWYLQNLGQGPELLIRYENEEAVDDSQLPKDRFSAERLKGVDSTLKIQPAELGDSAVYLCASTRAGGPNEQFFGPGTRLTVL.

V gene TRBV29-1 combines with J gene TRBJ2-7; 7 bases agree with TRBD2. CDR1 SQVTM and CDR2 ANQGSEA come from the germline V gene. Unmatched junction bases numbered 10, after V lost 4 bases and J lost 1 base. The length of the CDR3 is 15 residues. CDR3 DNA sequence: TGCAGCGTTGTTGAGGGCCTAGCGGAATCCTACGAGCAGTACTTC. It encodes CSVVEGLAESYEQYF.

This chain joins TRBV6-5 and TRBJ1-2, with a weak D call TRBD1 (6 bases). Trimming cost V 6 bases and J 7 bases, with 9 bases left between them. There are 11 residues in the CDR3. Germline V gives CDR1 MNHEY, CDR2 SVGAGI. CDR3 in amino acids: CASRGTSGYTF. The CDR3 region has the DNA TGTGCCAGCAGGGGGACATCTGGCTACACCTTC.

This clone was recorded a few times. The chain links TRBV7-2 to TRBJ1-6; D may be TRBD1 (6 bases). Trimming stripped 4 bases from V and 9 bases from J, with 13 bases between. Germline V gene sequence: CDR1 SGHTA, CDR2 FQGNSA. This CDR3 region has 14 residues. The CDR3 region is CASSSQGASSPLHF. The CDR3, as DNA: TGTGCCAGCAGCTCACAGGGAGCTAGTTCACCCCTCCACTTT.

V and J are TRBV11-3 and TRBJ1-1; D uncertain. CDR3 length equals 13 residues. The germline V gene has CDR1 SGHNT and CDR2 YENEEA. V lost 2 bases to trimming and J lost 3 bases, with 7 bases between them. CDR3 sequence: CASSLNEDTEAFF. The CDR3 region has the DNA TGTGCCAGCAGCTTAAACGAGGACACTGAAGCTTTCTTT.

The table lists this clone with a count of one. The V gene is TRBV19, the J gene TRBJ1-5; TRBD1 matches at 7 bases. This CDR3 region has 15 residues. Germline V gene sequence: CDR1 LNHDA, CDR2 SQIVND (reference sequence). V lost 7 bases, J lost 6 bases, and 12 bases stayed unmatched. In DNA, the CDR3 is TGTGCCAGTACCATAGGTGAGGGGGCGGGTCAGCCCCAGCATTTT. This sequence encodes CASTIGEGAGQPQHF.

The chain couples TRBV13 to TRBJ1-3; no clear D. The CDR3 has 17 residues. CDR1 and CDR2 from the germline V gene are PRHDT and FYEKMQ (reference sequence). V was cut by 1 base and J by 0 bases, with 13 bases left in between. The CDR3 region is CASSLDGDFRSGNTIYF. Here the CDR3 DNA reads TGTGCCAGCAGCTTAGACGGCGACTTTCGCTCTGGAAACACCATATATTTT.

The V call is TRBV4-1, the J call TRBJ1-4; TRBD1 might be the D (5 bases). Germline V CDR1 and CDR2: MGHRA, YSYEKL. This CDR3 is 15 amino acids long. The V and J ends lost 0 bases and 6 bases respectively, with 11 bases between them. CDR3: CASSQDRGQDEKLFF. In nucleotides, the CDR3 is TGCGCCAGCAGCCAAGATAGGGGCCAGGATGAAAAACTGTTTTTT.

J is TRBJ2-6 and V is TRBV6-6; D unresolved. Per the germline V gene, CDR1 is MNHNY and CDR2 is SVGAGI (reference sequence). CDR3 length: 13 residues. V was clipped by 7 bases and J by 1 base, with 5 bases between them. The CDR3 is CASIQSGANVLTF. The CDR3 coding sequence is TGTGCCAGCATCCAATCTGGGGCCAACGTCCTGACTTTC.